The T cell receptor beta chain under discussion was sequenced for a study of immune cell composition in non-small cell lung cancer. Concerning this clone: Its cognate antigen is unknown.

Regarding the study as a whole: Around 75% of squamous and under 35% of adenocarcinoma cases had tumour-associated clones >0.5%. Tumour TCR-beta clonality was not significantly tied to smoking pack-years.

The assay was immunoSEQ multiplex PCR, and TCRdb's table has in-frame clones only and misses some. The profile shows about 15,000 clones, 55% to 70% of them singletons. The V gene end was trimmed by 5 bases and the J gene end by 6 bases; junction bases not matched to a gene: 9. CDR3 length: 15 residues. From germline, CDR1 is LNHDA and CDR2 SQIVND (reference sequence). The TCR originated in a human donor with non-small cell lung cancer. The sequencing input was lung tumor tissue. The chain employs TRBV19 and TRBJ1-1; 10 nucleotides align to TRBD1. The CDR3 DNA sequence: TGTGCCAGTAGTCGCTTAAGTGGGACAGGGGCTGAAGCTTTCTTT. Protein: CASSRLSGTGAEAFF.